The 22 T cell receptor beta chains in this list originate from one sample, sequenced in a study of neurological immune-mediated disorders. TCRdb fed the 5' RACE reads into MiXCR, producing one record per CDR3 protein. Seen here are 75,000 to 90,000 distinct CDR3 sequences, 9% to 12% observed once, and the top ten hold 1.8%. Sequencing was done on a sample of PBMCs. These TCRs come from a man in his forties in good health.

This clonotype was observed at least ten times. V gene TRBV7-9 combines with J gene TRBJ2-3; TRBD2 matches 11 bases. V was clipped by 4 bases and J by 5 bases; unmatched bases: 5. The germline V gene has CDR1 SEHNR and CDR2 FQNEAQ (reference sequence). This CDR3 has 15 residues. The CDR3 reads CASSYSGGAGDTQYF. CDR3 DNA sequence: TGTGCCAGCAGCTATAGCGGGGGGGCCGGAGATACGCAGTATTTT.

This clonotype was counted at least ten times. The chain is built from TRBV6-5 and TRBJ2-3; 9 nucleotides match TRBD2. The germline V gene encodes CDR1 MNHEY and CDR2 SVGAGI. V lost 2 bases and J lost 4; bases outside the gene matches: 7. The CDR3 loop spans 16 amino acids. CDR3 in amino acids: CASSYGAGGPPDTQYF. The CDR3 DNA reads TGTGCCAGCAGTTACGGGGCGGGAGGGCCCCCAGATACGCAGTATTTT.

Many counts were recorded for this clonotype. This chain links TRBV5-1 with TRBJ2-7; D may match TRBD1 or TRBD2 (6 bases each). CDR1 is SGHRS and CDR2 is YFSETQ in the germline V gene. V was shortened by 0 bases and J by 2 bases, with 12 bases between the two germline ends. This CDR3 has 15 amino acids. The CDR3 here is CASSLVVGGPYEQYF. The CDR3 DNA reads TGCGCCAGCAGCTTGGTGGTGGGGGGCCCCTACGAGCAGTACTTC.

This clonotype was picked up a small number of times. V and J are TRBV28 and TRBJ1-2; D is possibly TRBD1 (6 bases). Germline loops: CDR1 MDHEN, CDR2 SYDVKM. CDR3 size: 18 residues. Trimming shortened V by 1 base and J by 8 bases, and 26 bases separated the two germline ends. The CDR3 here is CASSLSILSQGLRGGYTF. Here the CDR3 DNA reads TGTGCCAGCAGTTTATCCATCCTCTCCCAGGGGTTACGAGGGGGCTACACCTTC.

This clonotype was detected many times. The CDR3 DNA is TGTGCCAGTATACCAGGGGGCTCATCCTACAATGAGCAGTTCTTC. As protein: CASIPGGSSYNEQFF. J is TRBJ2-1 and V is TRBV19; 8 bases agree with TRBD1. Germline V lookup: CDR1 LNHDA, CDR2 SQIVND (reference sequence). V was clipped by 7 bases and J by 1 base; unmatched bases: 6. This CDR3 has 15 amino acids.

Many counts were recorded for this clonotype. This chain joins TRBV14 and TRBJ1-1; D uncertain. The CDR3 runs to 12 residues. Germline lookup yields CDR1 SGHDN and CDR2 FVKESK. V was cut by 3 bases and J by 2 bases, with 4 bases left in between. Written as DNA, the CDR3 is TGTGCCAGCAGCCAGGTTAACACTGAAGCTTTCTTT. Amino acid sequence: CASSQVNTEAFF.

This clonotype came up many times. V and J are TRBV5-1 and TRBJ1-6, with 7 bases identical to TRBD1. The ends lost 8 bases at V and 9 bases at J; junction bases unmatched: 14. Germline CDR1 is SGHRS and CDR2 is YFSETQ. CDR3 length equals 15 residues. The chain's CDR3 is CASTPGEGAASPLHF. CDR3 nucleotide sequence: TGCGCCAGTACCCCGGGAGAGGGGGCGGCTTCACCCCTCCACTTT.

This clonotype was counted at least ten times. V gene TRBV3-1 combines with J gene TRBJ1-1; D gene uncertain. The germline CDR1 and CDR2 sequences are LGHDT and YNNKEL (reference sequence). CDR3 length: 14 amino acids. V lost 4 bases and J lost 3, with 12 bases in between. The CDR3 region has the DNA TGTGCCAGCAGCCTCCGGAGCCCTTACACTGAAGCTTTCTTT. Its protein is CASSLRSPYTEAFF.

This clonotype was observed many times. The chain carries TRBV27 and TRBJ2-7, with TRBD1 identical over 7 bases. Trimming cost V 4 bases and J 3 bases; bases outside gene matches: 6. The CDR3 totals 14 residues. The germline V gene encodes CDR1 MNHEY and CDR2 SMNVEV (reference sequence). CDR3: CASSSRRQGYEQYF. For the CDR3, the DNA is TGTGCCAGCAGTTCCCGGAGACAGGGCTACGAGCAGTACTTC.

A word on this clonotype: This may arise from a read error, as a much more abundant clone is one base away. The CDR3 region has the DNA TGTGCCAACAGCTTCCAAGGTGCTAATTCACCCCTCCACTTT. Translated: CANSFQGANSPLHF. This sequence joins TRBV5-6 and TRBJ1-6; D uncertain. CDR1 is SGHDT and CDR2 is YYEEEE in the germline V gene. The CDR3 length is 14 residues.

This clonotype was found many times. The CDR3 sequence: CASSFDVDSLAYEQYF. DNA of the CDR3: TGCGCCAGCAGTTTTGATGTGGACAGCTTAGCCTACGAGCAGTACTTC. The chain has TRBV5-1 and TRBJ2-7, with D possibly TRBD1 on 6 matching bases. Germline V gene data show CDR1 as SGHRS and CDR2 as YFSETQ. The CDR3 is 16 amino acids. Trimming pared 5 bases from V and 2 bases from J, leaving 20 bases between.

This clonotype was observed many times. The chain joins TRBV5-1 to TRBJ2-7, with D tentatively TRBD1 (6 bases). Trimming took off 6 bases at V and 6 bases at J, with 16 bases between the two ends. The CDR3 is 13 amino acids. Germline V gene sequence: CDR1 SGHRS, CDR2 YFSETQ. The DNA of the CDR3 is TGCGCCAGCAACCTAATGCCAGGGGTCGAGCAGTACTTC. This sequence encodes CASNLMPGVEQYF.

As for this clonotype: Just one base apart from a much larger clone, this may be a read error. This chain uses TRBV5-1 with TRBJ2-5; D is possibly TRBD2 (5 bases). From germline, CDR1 is SGHRS and CDR2 YFSETQ. Trimming pared 4 bases from V and 5 bases from J, leaving 12 bases between. The CDR3 sequence is 13 residues long. The CDR3 sequence: CASSPDGIETQYF. Here the CDR3 DNA reads TGCGCCAGCAGCCCGGACGGGATTGAGACCCAGTACTTC.

This clonotype was recorded at least ten times. This chain links TRBV20-1 with TRBJ2-4, with a tentative D call TRBD1 (6 bases). V was trimmed by 2 bases and J by 2 bases, leaving 7 bases between them. This CDR3 spans 13 amino acids. Looked up from germline, CDR1 is DFQATT and CDR2 is SNEGSKA (reference sequence). This CDR3 reads CSARQGTKNIQYF. The DNA of the CDR3 is TGCAGTGCTAGACAGGGGACCAAAAACATTCAGTACTTC.

There are many counts of this clonotype. The V call is TRBV10-1, the J call TRBJ2-3; D is unresolved. Trimming took 3 bases from V and 3 from J, leaving 10 bases between them. Germline V lookup: CDR1 WNHNN, CDR2 SYGVQD (reference sequence). The CDR3 has 14 residues. The CDR3 is CASSDERWTDTQYF. The CDR3, as DNA: TGCGCCAGCAGTGACGAGAGGTGGACAGATACGCAGTATTTT.

About this clonotype: A read error is possible here, since a much larger clone lies one base away. The chain employs TRBV5-1 and TRBJ2-1, with D uncertain. V lost 1 base, J lost 5 bases, and 13 bases lay in between. Looked up from germline, CDR1 is SGHRS and CDR2 is YFSETQ. The CDR3 extends over 15 amino acids. The CDR3 reads CASSLSERPHNEQFF. CDR3 nucleotide sequence: TGCGCCAGCAGCTTGAGCGAGCGCCCCCACAATGAGCAGTTCTTC.

This clonotype occurred many times. V and J are TRBV6-5 and TRBJ2-1; a weak D match, TRBD1 (6 bases). CDR1 is MNHEY, CDR2 SVGAGI, per germline. This CDR3 has 15 residues. The V end lost 4 bases, the J end lost 4 bases, and 14 bases lay between the germline ends. The CDR3 DNA reads TGTGCCAGCAGTTCGTCACAGGGTCGGTACAATGAGCAGTTCTTC. Translating gives CASSSSQGRYNEQFF.

This clonotype was detected many times. The V call is TRBV24-1, the J call TRBJ2-2; 7 bases fit TRBD2. This CDR3 is built from 14 residues. CDR1 and CDR2 (germline): KGHDR, SFDVKD. J gave up 7 bases and V 3 bases, and 4 bases lay outside the gene matches. DNA of the CDR3: TGTGCCACCAGTGATACTAGCGCATACGGGGAGCTGTTTTTT. It codes for CATSDTSAYGELFF.

This clonotype occurred many times. Written as DNA, the CDR3 is TGTGCCAGCAGGATCAGTAGGGGGGTAGGCGATGAGCAGTTCTTC. As protein: CASRISRGVGDEQFF. The chain carries TRBV6-6 and TRBJ2-1; D may correspond to TRBD1 or TRBD2 (6 bases each). The CDR3 totals 15 residues. CDR1 MNHNY and CDR2 SVGAGI come from the germline V gene (reference sequence). Trimming took 6 bases from V and 8 from J, leaving 20 bases between them.

This chain links TRBV9 with TRBJ2-7, with a possible D match to TRBD2 (6 bases). V shed 4 bases and J shed 3 bases, with 14 bases lying between them. The germline gives CDR1 SGDLS, CDR2 YYNGEE. The CDR3 runs to 14 residues. CDR3 sequence: CASSPDYLYYEQYF. DNA for the CDR3: TGTGCCAGCAGCCCGGACTATCTTTACTACGAGCAGTACTTC.

This clonotype has ten or more counts. The V and J genes are TRBV7-2 and TRBJ2-3; 8 bases are shared with TRBD2. This CDR3 spans 16 amino acids. J lost 2 bases, V lost 8 bases, and 12 bases had no gene match. Germline lookup yields CDR1 SGHTA and CDR2 FQGNSA. CDR3 region: CASYLGSGGFTDTQYF. DNA of the CDR3: TGTGCCAGCTACTTAGGTTCGGGAGGGTTCACAGATACGCAGTATTTT.

This clonotype was detected many times. This chain uses TRBV6-5 with TRBJ2-7; maybe TRBD1 (6 bases). Germline V gene sequence: CDR1 MNHEY, CDR2 SVGAGI. The CDR3 consists of 14 residues. Trimming took 2 bases from V and 2 from J, leaving 10 bases between them. DNA for the CDR3: TGTGCCAGCAGTTACGAACAGGGTGCCTACGAGCAGTACTTC. Protein sequence: CASSYEQGAYEQYF.